The source of this TCR beta chain is a study of blood T cells in healthy people across ages. This clonotype has a handful of counts. The use of a sample-barcoded 5' primer and a J-beta primer mix characterized a second PCR of roughly 6 to 11 cycles. TCRdb itself ran the 5' RACE reads through MiXCR, one entry per CDR3 protein. The top ten hold 3% to 4% of the sample, which has 600,000 to 800,000 distinct CDR3 sequences, around a fifth seen once. Sequenced material: blood. The receptor's source is a man aged 70 or older in good health.

The CDR3 DNA follows: TGTGCCAGCAGTTCCGCCCCCCTTAGGGGTCAAGAGACCCAGTACTTC. This translates into CASSSAPLRGQETQYF. V is TRBV6-2 or TRBV6-3 and J is TRBJ2-5; D is perhaps TRBD1 (5 bases). The CDR3 sequence is 16 residues long. Trimming cost V 4 bases and J 2 bases, with 17 bases left between them. In germline, CDR1 is MNHEY, CDR2 SVGEGT.